Each of the 27 T cell receptor beta chains below was sequenced from the same sample in a study of T cell responses to AZD1222 COVID-19 vaccine. Here immunoSEQ multiplex PCR was the method, and the copy in TCRdb shows in-frame clones only, minus some. Of some 180,000 clones listed, roughly 89% were seen once; the top ten hold over 1.5%. The source material was peripheral blood, sampled on day 0 of AZD1222 vaccination. These receptors all come from an adult in good health.

This chain links TRBV10-1 with TRBJ2-2, with 9 nucleotides matching TRBD2. With 6 bases clipped from V and 9 bases from J, the junction kept 8 bases outside the gene matches. Germline loops: CDR1 WNHNN, CDR2 SYGVQD (reference sequence). The CDR3 consists of 14 residues. CDR3 region: CASSAASGERELFF. CDR3 coding DNA: TGCGCCAGCAGCGCGGCTAGCGGGGAGAGGGAGCTGTTTTTT.

The chain has TRBV7-9 and TRBJ2-7, with 7 bases lining up with TRBD1. Trimming at V came to 5 bases and at J to 6 bases, leaving 10 bases not matched to a gene. The CDR3 has 14 residues. In germline, CDR1 is SEHNR, CDR2 FQNEAQ (reference sequence). The CDR3 is CASSPPDRALEQYF. The CDR3 DNA reads TGTGCCAGCAGCCCTCCTGACAGGGCCCTCGAGCAGTACTTC.

The chain is built from TRBV9 and TRBJ1-1; D is unresolved. V lost 4 bases and J 0 bases, leaving 13 bases between the germline ends. Germline CDR1 SGDLS, CDR2 YYNGEE. The CDR3 consists of 15 residues. CDR3 amino acids: CASSPTMGLNTEAFF. CDR3 DNA: TGTGCCAGCAGCCCGACTATGGGGTTGAACACTGAAGCTTTCTTT.

The chain recombines TRBV7-2 with TRBJ1-3; the D is unclear. The CDR3 runs to 13 residues. V was shortened by 5 bases and J by 0 bases, with 5 bases between the two germline ends. The germline V gene encodes CDR1 SGHTA and CDR2 FQGNSA. CDR3 nucleotide sequence: TGTGCCAGCAGCCTTAGCTCTGGAAACACCATATATTTT. Residues: CASSLSSGNTIYF.

As concerns this clone: The sample carries other DNA sequences with the same CDR3. The chain uses TRBV6-5 and TRBJ2-6, with 9 bases fitting TRBD1. Trimming removed 6 bases from V and 1 base from J; junction bases left unmatched: 1. The CDR3 spans 15 residues. Germline assignment: CDR1 MNHEY and CDR2 SVGAGI. The CDR3: CASRTGGSGANVLTF. In DNA, the CDR3 is TGTGCCAGCAGGACAGGGGGGTCTGGGGCCAACGTCCTGACTTTC.

This sequence joins TRBV9 and TRBJ2-1; 7 bases are a match to TRBD2. The V segment lost 6 bases and the J segment 4 bases; nucleotides outside the gene matches: 7. The length of the CDR3 is 14 residues. CDR1 is SGDLS, CDR2 YYNGEE, per germline. The CDR3 DNA follows: TGTGCCAGCATGAAGCGGGGTGGGTACAATGAGCAGTTCTTC. It encodes CASMKRGGYNEQFF.

The V call is TRBV5-1, the J call TRBJ1-2; 7 positions match TRBD1. CDR3 length: 14 residues. Germline CDR1 is SGHRS and CDR2 is YFSETQ. V lost 7 bases, J lost 0 bases, and 6 bases stayed unmatched. CDR3: CASASGTANYGYTF. CDR3 in DNA: TGCGCCAGCGCTTCCGGGACAGCTAACTATGGCTACACCTTC.

The V gene is TRBV4-3, the J gene TRBJ2-1, with D possibly being TRBD1 or TRBD2 (5 bases each). With 6 bases removed from V and 5 bases from J, the gap between germline ends came to 8 bases. The CDR3 loop spans 12 amino acids. Germline V gives CDR1 LGHNA, CDR2 YSLEER. CDR3 amino acids: CASRRGNNEQFF. The CDR3 DNA reads as TGCGCCAGCAGGAGGGGAAACAATGAGCAGTTCTTC.

This chain joins TRBV7-9 and TRBJ1-1; tentative D call: TRBD1 (6 bases). V lost 11 bases to trimming and J lost 1 base, with 14 bases between them. The CDR3 covers 13 residues. Per the germline V gene, CDR1 is SEHNR and CDR2 is FQNEAQ (reference sequence). The CDR3 nucleotides read TGTGCCGGGTCGGGGGCTTCGAACACTGAAGCTTTCTTT. It codes for CAGSGASNTEAFF.

V gene TRBV18 combines with J gene TRBJ2-3; 10 nucleotides agree with TRBD1. The V gene's germline CDR1 is KGHSH and CDR2 LQKENI. The CDR3 consists of 17 residues. Trimming at V came to 3 bases and at J to 2 bases, leaving 8 bases not matched to a gene. The CDR3: CASSPRQGAAATDTQYF. The CDR3 DNA sequence: TGTGCCAGCTCACCTAGACAGGGGGCGGCCGCCACAGATACGCAGTATTTT. Combining the CDR3 with reference TRBV18 and TRBJ2-3 gives the whole variable domain NAGVMQNPRHLVRRRGQEARLRCSPMKGHSHVYWYRQLPEEGLKFMVYLQKENIIDESGMPKERFSAEFPKEGPSILRIQQVVRGDSAAYFCASSPRQGAAATDTQYFGPGTRLTVL.

The V gene is TRBV27, the J gene TRBJ2-3; D uncertain. The V end was cut by 3 bases, the J end by 9 bases, with 10 bases between. CDR3 length: 12 amino acids. The germline V gene encodes CDR1 MNHEY and CDR2 SMNVEV (reference sequence). Here the CDR3 reads CASSFPFGTQYF. DNA of the CDR3: TGTGCCAGCAGTTTCCCCTTTGGAACGCAGTATTTT.

This chain uses TRBV7-9 with TRBJ1-6; D gene unclear. This CDR3 has 12 residues. CDR1 SEHNR and CDR2 FQNEAQ come from the germline V gene (reference sequence). Trimming removed 3 bases from V and 8 bases from J, with 5 bases in between. The CDR3 nucleotides read TGTGCCAGCAGCTTCCCTTATTCACCCCTCCACTTT. Encoded protein: CASSFPYSPLHF.

This CDR3 is CASSRTGGVGTF. CDR3 nucleotide sequence: TGTGCCAGCAGTCGGACAGGGGGAGTCGGCACCTTC. The chain has TRBV5-8 and TRBJ1-2; 10 nucleotides match TRBD1. The CDR3 runs to 12 residues. Unmatched junction bases numbered 8, after V lost 5 bases and J lost 13 bases. Germline CDR1 reads SGHTS; CDR2 reads YDEGEE.

J is TRBJ1-6 and V is TRBV5-8; D perhaps matches TRBD1 (6 bases). Trimming took 0 bases from V and 4 from J, leaving 8 bases between them. Germline V gives CDR1 SGHTS, CDR2 YDEGEE. This CDR3 comprises 15 residues. The CDR3 spells CASSLGGGYNSPLHF. The CDR3 nucleotides are TGTGCCAGCAGCTTGGGAGGGGGTTATAATTCACCCCTCCACTTT.

The chain couples TRBV2 to TRBJ2-1, with TRBD1 as a possible D gene (5 bases). V was shortened by 2 bases and J by 4 bases, with 12 bases between the two germline ends. This CDR3 region has 15 residues. The germline gives CDR1 SNHLY, CDR2 FYNNEI. This CDR3 reads CASSESIGAYNEQFF. The CDR3 DNA reads TGTGCCAGCAGTGAATCAATTGGGGCTTACAATGAGCAGTTCTTC.

The genes are TRBV6-5 and TRBJ1-1; D is unresolved. This CDR3 comprises 13 residues. Germline lookup yields CDR1 MNHEY and CDR2 SVGAGI. Trimming pared 5 bases from V and 4 bases from J, leaving 11 bases between. The DNA of the CDR3 is TGTGCCAGCAGTCTCGTGGTGGGCACTGAAGCTTTCTTT. Residues: CASSLVVGTEAFF.

The rearrangement links TRBV19 to TRBJ2-7, with 8 bases that match TRBD1. Germline CDR1 and CDR2: LNHDA and SQIVND (reference sequence). The length of the CDR3 is 14 residues. Trimming removed 3 bases from V and 4 bases from J; junction bases left unmatched: 5. The CDR3 nucleotides read TGTGCCAGTAGTATGTCAGGGGGCAGTTACGAGCAGTACTTC. Translation: CASSMSGGSYEQYF.

This clone was observed a single time. The V and J genes are TRBV9 and TRBJ2-2; 9 positions match TRBD1. Trimming removed 4 bases from V and 7 bases from J; junction bases left unmatched: 8. The CDR3 length is 15 residues. Germline CDR1 SGDLS, CDR2 YYNGEE. The CDR3 nucleotides read TGTGCCAGCAGCCAGTCGCGGACAGGGGTCGGGGAGCTGTTTTTT. Translated, it gives CASSQSRTGVGELFF.

This CDR3 is CASRASGRSDTQYF. The CDR3 bases are TGTGCCAGCCGGGCGAGCGGGAGGTCCGATACGCAGTATTTT. V and J are TRBV6-5 and TRBJ2-3, with 9 bases aligning to TRBD2. Germline lookup yields CDR1 MNHEY and CDR2 SVGAGI. The CDR3 consists of 14 residues. V shed 8 bases and J 6 bases; nucleotides not matched to a gene: 9.

V usage is TRBV5-5 and J usage is TRBJ1-3; no reliable D call. The V end was cut by 0 bases, the J end by 0 bases, with 7 bases between. The germline V gene has CDR1 SGHKS and CDR2 YYEKEE (reference sequence). CDR3 length: 15 residues. The CDR3 bases are TGTGCCAGCAGCTTGGTAGAAGGCTCTGGAAACACCATATATTTT. Its translation: CASSLVEGSGNTIYF.

The rearrangement uses TRBV15 and TRBJ2-2; D is unclear. Germline CDR1 LNHNV, CDR2 YYDKDF (reference sequence). The CDR3 runs to 12 residues. V lost 1 base to trimming and J lost 7 bases, with 4 bases between them. The CDR3 here is CATSRGVGELFF. The CDR3 DNA is TGTGCCACCAGCAGAGGAGTCGGGGAGCTGTTTTTT.

This chain uses TRBV5-8 with TRBJ2-7; no clear D. Trimming pared 3 bases from V and 4 bases from J, leaving 8 bases between. This CDR3 is built from 12 residues. The V gene's germline CDR1 is SGHTS and CDR2 YDEGEE. The CDR3 loop reads CASSSSRYEQYF. CDR3 in DNA: TGTGCCAGCAGCTCGAGCCGGTACGAGCAGTACTTC. The full variable domain, its missing parts supplied by reference TRBV5-8 and TRBJ2-7, is EAGVTQSPTHLIKTRGQQATLRCSPISGHTSVYWYQQALGLGLQFLLWYDEGEERNRGNFPPRFSGRQFPNYSSELNVNALELEDSALYLCASSSSRYEQYFGPGTRLTVT.

This sequence joins TRBV6-5 and TRBJ1-4; D call uncertain. CDR3 length: 14 residues. V was trimmed by 0 bases and J by 4 bases, leaving 6 bases between them. The germline V gene has CDR1 MNHEY and CDR2 SVGAGI. CDR3 in amino acids: CASSYSMGNEKLFF. DNA for the CDR3: TGTGCCAGCAGTTACTCTATGGGTAATGAAAAACTGTTTTTT.

This clone was seen a single time. The chain has TRBV7-3 and TRBJ1-1, with 9 nucleotides matching TRBD1. The CDR3 covers 13 residues. Germline lookup yields CDR1 SGHTA and CDR2 FQGTGA. V dropped 5 bases and J dropped 10; count of bases not matched to a gene: 8. CDR3 sequence (DNA): TGTGCCAGCAGCGCCCGGACAGGGGTGCCAGCTTTCTTT. Encoded protein: CASSARTGVPAFF.

The chain combines TRBV7-9 with TRBJ2-7; D is possibly TRBD1 (7 bases). There are 14 residues in the CDR3. Germline lookup yields CDR1 SEHNR and CDR2 FQNEAQ (reference sequence). Trimming shortened V by 5 bases and J by 7 bases, and 18 bases separated the two germline ends. CDR3: CASSPADRAGEQYF. CDR3 nucleotide sequence: TGTGCCAGCAGCCCAGCAGACAGGGCGGGGGAGCAGTACTTC. Full variable domain (remainder filled in from reference TRBV7-9 and TRBJ2-7): DTGVSQNPRHKITKRGQNVTFRCDPISEHNRLYWYRQTLGQGPEFLTYFQNEAQLEKSRLLSDRFSAERPKGSFSTLEIQRTEQGDSAMYLCASSPADRAGEQYFGPGTRLTVT.

This CDR3 reads CASSIQGQGNSYEQYF. The DNA of the CDR3 is TGTGCCAGTAGTATCCAGGGACAGGGTAATTCCTACGAGCAGTACTTC. The V call is TRBV19, the J call TRBJ2-7; 9 bases fit TRBD1. The CDR3 is 16 amino acids. Per germline, CDR1 LNHDA and CDR2 SQIVND (reference sequence). The V gene end was trimmed by 3 bases and the J gene end by 1 base; junction bases not matched to a gene: 7.

The rearrangement links TRBV6-2 or TRBV6-3 to TRBJ1-2, with 8 bases that match TRBD1. Trimming removed 2 bases from V and 5 bases from J; junction bases left unmatched: 10. The CDR3 sequence is 16 residues long. Germline V CDR1 and CDR2: MNHEY, SVGEGT. CDR3 nucleotide sequence: TGTGCCAGCAGTTACGGCAGGGGGCGCGGAGAGTATGGCTACACCTTC. It yields the protein CASSYGRGRGEYGYTF.